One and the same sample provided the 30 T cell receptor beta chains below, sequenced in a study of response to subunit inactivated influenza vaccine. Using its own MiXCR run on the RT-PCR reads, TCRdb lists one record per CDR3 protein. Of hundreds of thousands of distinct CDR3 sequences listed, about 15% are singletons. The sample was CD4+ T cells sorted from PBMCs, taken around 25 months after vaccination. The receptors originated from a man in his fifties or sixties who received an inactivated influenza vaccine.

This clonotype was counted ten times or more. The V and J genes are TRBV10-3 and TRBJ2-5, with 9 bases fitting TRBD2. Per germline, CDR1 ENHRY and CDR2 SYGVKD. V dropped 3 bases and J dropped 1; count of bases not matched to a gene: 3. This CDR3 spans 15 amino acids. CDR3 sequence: CAISEGTSIQETQYF. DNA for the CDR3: TGTGCCATCAGTGAAGGGACTAGCATCCAAGAGACCCAGTACTTC.

DNA for the CDR3: TGCAGCGTTGATGATAGCGGGTGGTTCGATGAGCAGTTCTTC. Its protein is CSVDDSGWFDEQFF. The V gene is TRBV29-1, the J gene TRBJ2-1, with 7 nucleotides matching TRBD2. Germline V gene lookup returns CDR1 SQVTM and CDR2 ANQGSEA. The V gene end was trimmed by 3 bases and the J gene end by 8 bases; junction bases not matched to a gene: 10. This CDR3 is built from 14 residues.

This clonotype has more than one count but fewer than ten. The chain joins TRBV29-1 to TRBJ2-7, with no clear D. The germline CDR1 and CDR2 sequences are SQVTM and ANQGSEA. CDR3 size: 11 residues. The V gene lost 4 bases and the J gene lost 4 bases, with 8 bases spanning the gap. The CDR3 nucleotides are TGCAGCGTTGTTTCGTCATACGAGCAGTACTTC. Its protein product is CSVVSSYEQYF.

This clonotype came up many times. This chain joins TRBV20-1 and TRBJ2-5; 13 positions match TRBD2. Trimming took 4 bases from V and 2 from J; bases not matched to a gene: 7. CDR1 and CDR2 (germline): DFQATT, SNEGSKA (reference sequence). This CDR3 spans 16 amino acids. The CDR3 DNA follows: TGCAGTGCTACCCGGACTAGCGGGAGCGTACAAGAGACCCAGTACTTC. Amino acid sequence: CSATRTSGSVQETQYF.

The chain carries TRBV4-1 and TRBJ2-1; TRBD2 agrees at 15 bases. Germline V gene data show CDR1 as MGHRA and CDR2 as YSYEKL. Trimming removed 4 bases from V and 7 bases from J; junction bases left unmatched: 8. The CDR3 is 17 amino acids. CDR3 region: CASSLGLAGGPINEQFF. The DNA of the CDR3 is TGCGCCAGCAGCCTCGGACTAGCGGGAGGGCCTATTAATGAGCAGTTCTTC.

The CDR3 sequence: CAISGDRNNEQFF. The CDR3 coding sequence is TGTGCCATCAGTGGGGACCGCAACAATGAGCAGTTCTTC. V usage is TRBV10-3 and J usage is TRBJ2-1; D tentatively fits TRBD1 or TRBD2 (5 bases each). This CDR3 spans 13 amino acids. The germline CDR1 and CDR2 sequences are ENHRY and SYGVKD. Trimming stripped 4 bases from V and 5 bases from J, with 9 bases between.

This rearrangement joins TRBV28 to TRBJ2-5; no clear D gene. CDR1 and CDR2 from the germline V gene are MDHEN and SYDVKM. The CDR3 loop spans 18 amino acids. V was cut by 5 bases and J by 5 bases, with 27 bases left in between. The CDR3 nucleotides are TGTGCCAGCAGTGAGTTTTTTGCGTTAGACACAAGTATGGAGACCCAGTACTTC. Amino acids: CASSEFFALDTSMETQYF.

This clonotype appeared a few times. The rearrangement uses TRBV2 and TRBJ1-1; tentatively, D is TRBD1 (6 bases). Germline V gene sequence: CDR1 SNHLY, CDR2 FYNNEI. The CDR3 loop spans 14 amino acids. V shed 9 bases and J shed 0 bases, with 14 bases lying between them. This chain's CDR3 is CARGGGRLNTEAFF. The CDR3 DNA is TGTGCCAGAGGGGGAGGAAGGTTGAACACTGAAGCTTTCTTT.

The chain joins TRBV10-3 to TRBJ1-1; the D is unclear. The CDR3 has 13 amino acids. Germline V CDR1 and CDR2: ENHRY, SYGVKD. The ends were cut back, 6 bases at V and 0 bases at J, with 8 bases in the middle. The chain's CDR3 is CAIRWELNTEAFF. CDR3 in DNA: TGTGCCATCAGGTGGGAATTGAACACTGAAGCTTTCTTT.

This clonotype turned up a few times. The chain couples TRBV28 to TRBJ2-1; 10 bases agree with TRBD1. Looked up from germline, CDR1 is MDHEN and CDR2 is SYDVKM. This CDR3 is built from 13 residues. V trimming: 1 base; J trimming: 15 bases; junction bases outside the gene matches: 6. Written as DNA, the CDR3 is TGTGCCAGCAGTTTATTGAGGGGACAGGGGACGTTCTTC. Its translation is CASSLLRGQGTFF.

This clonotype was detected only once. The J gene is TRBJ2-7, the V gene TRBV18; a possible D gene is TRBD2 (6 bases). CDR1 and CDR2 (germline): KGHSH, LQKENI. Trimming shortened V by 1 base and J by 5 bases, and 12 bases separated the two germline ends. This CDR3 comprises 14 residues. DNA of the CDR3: TGTGCCAGCTCACCACGGCTAGGGGAGGACGAGCAGTACTTC. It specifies CASSPRLGEDEQYF.

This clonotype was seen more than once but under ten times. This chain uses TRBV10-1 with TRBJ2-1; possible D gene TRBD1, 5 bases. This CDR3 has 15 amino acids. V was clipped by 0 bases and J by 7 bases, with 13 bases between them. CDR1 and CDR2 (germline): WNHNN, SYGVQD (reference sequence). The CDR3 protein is CASSESGARGNEQFF. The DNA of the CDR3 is TGCGCCAGCAGTGAGTCTGGTGCAAGGGGTAATGAGCAGTTCTTC.

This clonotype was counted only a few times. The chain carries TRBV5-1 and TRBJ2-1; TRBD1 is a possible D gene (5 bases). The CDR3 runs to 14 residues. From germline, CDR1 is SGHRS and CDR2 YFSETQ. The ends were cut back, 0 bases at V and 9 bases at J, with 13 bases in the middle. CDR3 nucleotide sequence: TGCGCCAGCAGCTTGGACGCAGGGCGGCCTGAGCAGTTCTTC. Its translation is CASSLDAGRPEQFF. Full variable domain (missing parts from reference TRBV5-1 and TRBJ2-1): KAGVTQTPRYLIKTRGQQVTLSCSPISGHRSVSWYQQTPGQGLQFLFEYFSETQRNKGNFPGRFSGRQFSNSRSEMNVSTLELGDSALYLCASSLDAGRPEQFFGPGTRLTVL.

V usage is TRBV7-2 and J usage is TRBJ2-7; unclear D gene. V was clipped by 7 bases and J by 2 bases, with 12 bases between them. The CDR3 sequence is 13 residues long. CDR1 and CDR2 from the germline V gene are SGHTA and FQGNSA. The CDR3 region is CASTNPSTYEQYF. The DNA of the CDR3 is TGTGCCAGCACCAACCCTTCGACCTACGAGCAGTACTTC. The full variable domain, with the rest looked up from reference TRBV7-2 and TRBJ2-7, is GAGVSQSPSNKVTEKGKDVELRCDPISGHTALYWYRQSLGQGLEFLIYFQGNSAPDKSGLPSDRFSAERTGGSVSTLTIQRTQQEDSAVYLCASTNPSTYEQYFGPGTRLTVT.

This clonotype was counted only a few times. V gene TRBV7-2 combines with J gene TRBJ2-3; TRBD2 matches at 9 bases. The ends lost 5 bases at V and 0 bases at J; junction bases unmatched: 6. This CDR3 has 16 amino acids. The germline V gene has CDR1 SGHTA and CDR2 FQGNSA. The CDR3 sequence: CASSPRLADSTDTQYF. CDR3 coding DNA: TGTGCCAGCAGCCCAAGACTAGCGGATAGCACAGATACGCAGTATTTT.

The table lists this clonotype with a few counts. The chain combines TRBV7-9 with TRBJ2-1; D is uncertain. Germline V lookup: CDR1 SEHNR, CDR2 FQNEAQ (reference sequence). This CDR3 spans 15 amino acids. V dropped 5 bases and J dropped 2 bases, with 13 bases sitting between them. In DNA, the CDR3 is TGTGCCAGCAGCCCTAACCAACTCCCCTACAATGAGCAGTTCTTC. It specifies CASSPNQLPYNEQFF.

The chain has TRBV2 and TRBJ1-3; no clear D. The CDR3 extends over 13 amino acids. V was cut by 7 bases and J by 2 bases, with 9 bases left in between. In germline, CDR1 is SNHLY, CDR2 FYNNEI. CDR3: CASIEDAGNTIYF. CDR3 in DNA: TGTGCCAGCATTGAGGATGCTGGAAACACCATATATTTT.

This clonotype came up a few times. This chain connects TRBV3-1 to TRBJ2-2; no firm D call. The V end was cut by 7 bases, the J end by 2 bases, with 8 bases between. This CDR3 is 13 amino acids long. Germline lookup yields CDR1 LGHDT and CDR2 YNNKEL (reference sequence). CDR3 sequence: CASTPLNTGELFF. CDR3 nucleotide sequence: TGTGCCAGCACCCCTCTAAACACCGGGGAGCTGTTTTTT.

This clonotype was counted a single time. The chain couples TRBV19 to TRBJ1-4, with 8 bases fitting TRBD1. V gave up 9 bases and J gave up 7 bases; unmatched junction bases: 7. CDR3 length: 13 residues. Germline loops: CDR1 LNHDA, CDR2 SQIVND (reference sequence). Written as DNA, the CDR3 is TGTGCCAGCAGACAGGGGAGGAGTGAAAAACTGTTTTTT. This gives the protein CASRQGRSEKLFF.

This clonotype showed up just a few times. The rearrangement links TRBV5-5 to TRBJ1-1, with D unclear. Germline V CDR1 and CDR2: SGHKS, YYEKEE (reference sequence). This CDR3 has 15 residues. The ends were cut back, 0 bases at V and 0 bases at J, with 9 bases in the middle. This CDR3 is CASSLVGRMNTEAFF. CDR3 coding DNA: TGTGCCAGCAGCTTGGTAGGCAGGATGAACACTGAAGCTTTCTTT.

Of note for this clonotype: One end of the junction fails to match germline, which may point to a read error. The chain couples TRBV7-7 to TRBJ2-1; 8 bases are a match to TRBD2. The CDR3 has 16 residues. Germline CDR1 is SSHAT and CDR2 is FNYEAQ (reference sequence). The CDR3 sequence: CASSPSRGGLFNEQFF. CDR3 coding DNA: TGTGCTAGCAGCCCTAGCCGGGGGGGGTTGTTCAATGAGCAGTTCTTC.

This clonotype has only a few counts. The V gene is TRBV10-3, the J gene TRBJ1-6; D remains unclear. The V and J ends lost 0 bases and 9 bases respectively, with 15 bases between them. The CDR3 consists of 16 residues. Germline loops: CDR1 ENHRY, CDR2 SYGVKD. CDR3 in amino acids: CAISESTDRAISPLHF. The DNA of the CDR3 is TGTGCCATCAGTGAGTCGACTGATAGGGCGATTTCACCCCTCCACTTT.

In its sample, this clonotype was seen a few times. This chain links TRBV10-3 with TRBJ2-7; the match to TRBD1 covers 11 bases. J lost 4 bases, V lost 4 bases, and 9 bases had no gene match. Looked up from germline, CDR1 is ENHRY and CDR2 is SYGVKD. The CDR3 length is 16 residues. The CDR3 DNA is TGTGCCATCAGTGGTACCTTCGGGACAGGGGGTTACGAGCAGTACTTC. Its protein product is CAISGTFGTGGYEQYF.

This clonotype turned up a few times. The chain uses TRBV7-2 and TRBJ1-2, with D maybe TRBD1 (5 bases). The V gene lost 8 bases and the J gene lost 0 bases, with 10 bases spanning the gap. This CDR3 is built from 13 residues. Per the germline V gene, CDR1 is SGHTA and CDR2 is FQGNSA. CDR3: CASRPDTNYGYTF. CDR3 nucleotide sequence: TGTGCCAGCCGCCCGGACACTAACTATGGCTACACCTTC. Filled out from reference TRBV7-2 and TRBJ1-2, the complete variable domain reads GAGVSQSPSNKVTEKGKDVELRCDPISGHTALYWYRQSLGQGLEFLIYFQGNSAPDKSGLPSDRFSAERTGGSVSTLTIQRTQQEDSAVYLCASRPDTNYGYTFGSGTRLTVV.

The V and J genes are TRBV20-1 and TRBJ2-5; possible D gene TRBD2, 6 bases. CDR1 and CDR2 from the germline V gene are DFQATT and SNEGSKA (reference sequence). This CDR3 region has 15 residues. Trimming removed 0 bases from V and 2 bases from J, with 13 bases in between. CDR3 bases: TGCAGTGCTAGAGAGGAGGGTCAGTATCAAGAGACCCAGTACTTC. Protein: CSAREEGQYQETQYF.

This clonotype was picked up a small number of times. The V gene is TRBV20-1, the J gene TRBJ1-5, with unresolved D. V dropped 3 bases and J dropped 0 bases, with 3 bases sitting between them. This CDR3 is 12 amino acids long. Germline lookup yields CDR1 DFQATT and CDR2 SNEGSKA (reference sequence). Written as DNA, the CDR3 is TGCAGTGCTAGCCATAGCAATCAGCCCCAGCATTTT. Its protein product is CSASHSNQPQHF.

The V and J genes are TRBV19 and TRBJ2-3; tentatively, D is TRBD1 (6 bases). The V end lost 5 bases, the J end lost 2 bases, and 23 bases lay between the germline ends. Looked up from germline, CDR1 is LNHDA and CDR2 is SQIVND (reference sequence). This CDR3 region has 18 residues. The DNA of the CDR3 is TGTGCCAGTAGTCTCTACCCCCGGGACACAGGTAACACAGATACGCAGTATTTT. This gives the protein CASSLYPRDTGNTDTQYF.

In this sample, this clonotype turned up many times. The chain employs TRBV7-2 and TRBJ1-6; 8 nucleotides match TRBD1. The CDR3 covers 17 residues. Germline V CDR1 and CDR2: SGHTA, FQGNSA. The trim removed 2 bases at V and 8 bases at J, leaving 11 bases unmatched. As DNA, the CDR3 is TGTGCCAGCAGCTTATCTACGGGACAGGCTCTTTATTCACCCCTCCACTTT. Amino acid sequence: CASSLSTGQALYSPLHF.

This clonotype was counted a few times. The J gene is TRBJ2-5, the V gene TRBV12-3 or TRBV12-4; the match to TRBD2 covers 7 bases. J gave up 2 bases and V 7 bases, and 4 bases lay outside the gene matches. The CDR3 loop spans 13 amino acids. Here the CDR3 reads CASTTGLQETQYF. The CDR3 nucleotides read TGTGCCAGCACCACGGGACTACAAGAGACCCAGTACTTC.

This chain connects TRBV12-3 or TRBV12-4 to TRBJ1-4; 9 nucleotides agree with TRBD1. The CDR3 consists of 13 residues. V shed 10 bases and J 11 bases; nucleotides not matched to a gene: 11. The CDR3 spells CATCGTGSGKLFF. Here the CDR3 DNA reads TGTGCCACCTGCGGGACAGGGAGTGGGAAACTGTTTTTT.